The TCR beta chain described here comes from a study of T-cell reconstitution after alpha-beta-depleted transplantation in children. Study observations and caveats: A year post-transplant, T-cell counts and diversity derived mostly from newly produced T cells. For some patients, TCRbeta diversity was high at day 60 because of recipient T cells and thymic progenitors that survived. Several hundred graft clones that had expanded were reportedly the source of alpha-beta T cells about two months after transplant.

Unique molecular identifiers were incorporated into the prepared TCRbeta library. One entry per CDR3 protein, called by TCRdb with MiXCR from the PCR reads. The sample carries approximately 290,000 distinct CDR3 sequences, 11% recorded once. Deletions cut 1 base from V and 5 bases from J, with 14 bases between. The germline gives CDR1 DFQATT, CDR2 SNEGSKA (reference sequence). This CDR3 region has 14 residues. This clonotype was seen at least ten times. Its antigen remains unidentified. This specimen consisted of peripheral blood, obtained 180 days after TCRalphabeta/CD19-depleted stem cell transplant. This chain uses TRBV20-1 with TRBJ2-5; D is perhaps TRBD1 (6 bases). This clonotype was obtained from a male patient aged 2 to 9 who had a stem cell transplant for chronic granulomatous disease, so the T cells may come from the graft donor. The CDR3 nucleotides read TGCAGTGCTAGAGCCGACAGGTGGAACGAGACCCAGTACTTC. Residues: CSARADRWNETQYF.